This T cell receptor (beta chain) was documented in a study of cytomegalovirus exposure and HLA in healthy donors. Whole-study results and caveats: Later on, an analysis tied 18,000 or so TCR beta sequences to HLA alleles at 0.05 false discovery rate. For presence/absence analyses, sequencing depth was assumed to be roughly uniform across donors.

V was pared by 3 bases and J by 3 bases, with 15 bases between. Germline CDR1 SGHVS, CDR2 FQNEAQ. The CDR3 is 15 residues long. Sampled while nominally healthy, donors likely had unrecorded immune exposures. PCR involved 60 Vbeta and 13 Jbeta primers. Authors' data handling: The count from a later analysis was tens of millions of unique TCR beta chains, some 12 million of them shared. The table came from immunoSEQ multiplex PCR; TCRdb's copy has only in-frame clones and leaves some out. V and J calls and clone size are copied from that table; D and trimming were computed from the DNA. The table lists 150,000 to 190,000 clones, around 79% of them singletons. This clone came up once. Its antigen is still unknown.

The rearrangement uses TRBV7-8 and TRBJ2-7, with D possibly being TRBD2 (6 bases). The clonotype was recovered from a man aged 18-30 years in good health and CMV-seronegative. Sequencing was carried out using PBMCs. CDR3 in DNA: TGTGCCAGCAGCTTCATGAAGGACTACAGCTACGAGCAGTACTTC. Protein: CASSFMKDYSYEQYF.